The 15 T cell receptor beta chains listed next were all sequenced from one sample in a study of T cell responses to AZD1222 COVID-19 vaccine (dated by TCRdb to the early 2020s). The library was produced with the immunoSEQ multiplex PCR assay. This is the immuneACCESS table as TCRdb keeps it, with only in-frame sequences that have V and J called. A part of the clones is gone; compared with another copy, unresolved V genes explain less than half, and the rest is unexplained. The sample table shows about 92,000 clones, and roughly nine tenths are seen once. The ten top clones hold 1.6% of the sample. The time point label, read with the paper, signifies: baseline before first vaccination. Sequenced material: peripheral blood, taken on day 0 of AZD1222 vaccination. The receptors here all came from an adult in good health.

The chain employs TRBV2 and TRBJ2-1; TRBD1 agrees at 8 bases. J lost 2 bases, V lost 7 bases, and 10 bases had no gene match. CDR3 length: 16 amino acids. CDR1 and CDR2 from the germline V gene are SNHLY and FYNNEI. The CDR3, as DNA: TGTGCCAGCACGGGGGCAGGGGGCGACCCCTACAATGAGCAGTTCTTC. Protein: CASTGAGGDPYNEQFF.

This clone was seen a single time. The CDR3 sequence is CASRTPGQGNYGYTF. DNA of the CDR3: TGTGCCAGTAGAACCCCGGGACAGGGTAACTATGGCTACACCTTC. This rearrangement joins TRBV19 to TRBJ1-2; TRBD1 matches 9 bases. Germline assignment: CDR1 LNHDA and CDR2 SQIVND (reference sequence). This CDR3 has 15 residues. After removal of 6 bases from V and 1 base from J, the junction contained 6 bases not matched to a gene.

The rearrangement links TRBV7-9 to TRBJ1-4, with TRBD1 as a possible D gene (5 bases). The CDR3 runs 13 residues. CDR1 SEHNR and CDR2 FQNEAQ come from the germline V gene (reference sequence). With 2 bases removed from V and 7 bases from J, the gap between germline ends came to 8 bases. The CDR3 DNA follows: TGTGCCAGCAGCTTAAGGGACCTTGAAAAACTGTTTTTT. It specifies CASSLRDLEKLFF.

This clone is a singleton in its sample. The chain employs TRBV4-3 and TRBJ1-2; 7 bases are shared with TRBD1. Germline V gene data show CDR1 as LGHNA and CDR2 as YSLEER. Germline trimming cut 2 bases from V and 0 bases from J; bases unmatched to any gene: 6. CDR3 length equals 16 residues. The DNA for the CDR3 is TGCGCCAGCAGCCAAAGGACAGGAGCCCCTAACTATGGCTACACCTTC. This encodes CASSQRTGAPNYGYTF.

V gene TRBV4-1 combines with J gene TRBJ1-6; unclear D gene. Germline assignment: CDR1 MGHRA and CDR2 YSYEKL. The V end lost 6 bases, the J end lost 6 bases, and 18 bases lay between the germline ends. The CDR3 extends over 16 amino acids. In DNA, the CDR3 is TGCGCCAGCAGTGGCGGGAGCGGGGAGGGTAATTCACCCCTCCACTTT. It yields the protein CASSGGSGEGNSPLHF.

This clone has a handful of counts. The rearrangement uses TRBV19 and TRBJ2-2; a weak D match, TRBD2 (6 bases). Germline lookup yields CDR1 LNHDA and CDR2 SQIVND (reference sequence). V was trimmed by 1 base and J by 3 bases, leaving 6 bases between them. The CDR3 extends over 14 amino acids. The CDR3 DNA follows: TGTGCCAGTAGTATAGGCGGGGACACCGGGGAGCTGTTTTTT. This gives the protein CASSIGGDTGELFF.

The chain recombines TRBV5-1 with TRBJ1-1, with D hard to call. Germline lookup yields CDR1 SGHRS and CDR2 YFSETQ. The CDR3 is 14 residues long. V shed 0 bases and J shed 7 bases, with 13 bases lying between them. The CDR3 reads CASSLETPRGEAFF. CDR3 DNA: TGCGCCAGCAGCTTGGAGACCCCTCGCGGTGAAGCTTTCTTT.

The chain employs TRBV19 and TRBJ2-3; 14 bases line up with TRBD2. V lost 4 bases and J lost 6; bases outside the gene matches: 9. This CDR3 has 17 amino acids. The germline V gene encodes CDR1 LNHDA and CDR2 SQIVND (reference sequence). DNA of the CDR3: TGTGCCAGTAGTAGACCGACTAGCGGGGGGGCGGACGATACGCAGTATTTT. It yields the protein CASSRPTSGGADDTQYF.

The rearrangement links TRBV7-9 to TRBJ2-1, with D maybe TRBD1 (5 bases). The germline V and J ends were trimmed by 1 base and 2 bases, with 9 bases remaining between them. The CDR3 runs 15 residues. Germline V gene data show CDR1 as SEHNR and CDR2 as FQNEAQ (reference sequence). This CDR3 reads CASSLGVRAYNEQFF. The CDR3 nucleotides are TGTGCCAGCAGCTTAGGTGTCAGGGCCTACAATGAGCAGTTCTTC.

The rearrangement uses TRBV30 and TRBJ1-2; 10 nucleotides line up with TRBD1. This CDR3 is built from 14 residues. The V and J ends lost 0 bases and 8 bases, in that order; junction bases with no gene match: 6. CDR1 is GTSNPN and CDR2 is SVGIG in the germline V gene (reference sequence). DNA of the CDR3: TGTGCCTGGAGTGTACTGGGGGACAGGGGAGGCTACACCTTC. Translating it yields CAWSVLGDRGGYTF.

V and J are TRBV9 and TRBJ1-2, with 9 bases that match TRBD1. The J segment lost 4 bases and the V segment lost 0 bases, leaving 4 bases of the junction unmatched. This CDR3 region has 15 residues. CDR1 is SGDLS and CDR2 is YYNGEE in the germline V gene. CDR3 in DNA: TGTGCCAGCAGCGTAGGCACAGGGGGCAGCTATGGCTACACCTTC. Its protein is CASSVGTGGSYGYTF. Combining the CDR3 with reference TRBV9 and TRBJ1-2 gives the whole variable domain DSGVTQTPKHLITATGQRVTLRCSPRSGDLSVYWYQQSLDQGLQFLIQYYNGEERAKGNILERFSAQQFPDLHSELNLSSLELGDSALYFCASSVGTGGSYGYTFGSGTRLTVV.

The J gene is TRBJ1-1, the V gene TRBV30; D remains unclear. Trimming removed 2 bases from V and 4 bases from J, with 14 bases in between. The V gene's germline CDR1 is GTSNPN and CDR2 SVGIG (reference sequence). This CDR3 contains 14 residues. The CDR3 DNA sequence: TGTGCCTGGAGTCTCACGGCGGGTCGCACTGAAGCTTTCTTT. Amino acids: CAWSLTAGRTEAFF.

The chain uses TRBV6-5 and TRBJ1-6, with D unresolved. The CDR3 sequence is 14 residues long. Trimming pared 6 bases from V and 7 bases from J, leaving 13 bases between. Per the germline V gene, CDR1 is MNHEY and CDR2 is SVGAGI. The CDR3, as DNA: TGTGCCAGCAGCCTCAACCTTTCCAATTCACCCCTCCACTTT. Amino acid sequence: CASSLNLSNSPLHF.

The sample holds one count of this clone. The chain recombines TRBV6-2 or TRBV6-3 with TRBJ2-3; D gene unclear. The CDR3 is 15 amino acids. The ends were cut back, 6 bases at V and 5 bases at J, with 18 bases in the middle. The germline V gene encodes CDR1 MNHEY and CDR2 SVGEGT. The CDR3 spells CASSPSRSFVDTQYF. The DNA of the CDR3 is TGTGCCAGCAGCCCCTCCCGATCGTTCGTAGATACGCAGTATTTT.

The rearrangement links TRBV15 to TRBJ2-2; the D is unclear. In germline, CDR1 is LNHNV, CDR2 YYDKDF (reference sequence). Trimming took 0 bases from V and 2 from J, leaving 10 bases between them. This CDR3 is built from 16 residues. The CDR3 protein is CATSRDKTDNTGELFF. The CDR3 nucleotides read TGTGCCACCAGCAGAGATAAGACGGATAACACCGGGGAGCTGTTTTTT.